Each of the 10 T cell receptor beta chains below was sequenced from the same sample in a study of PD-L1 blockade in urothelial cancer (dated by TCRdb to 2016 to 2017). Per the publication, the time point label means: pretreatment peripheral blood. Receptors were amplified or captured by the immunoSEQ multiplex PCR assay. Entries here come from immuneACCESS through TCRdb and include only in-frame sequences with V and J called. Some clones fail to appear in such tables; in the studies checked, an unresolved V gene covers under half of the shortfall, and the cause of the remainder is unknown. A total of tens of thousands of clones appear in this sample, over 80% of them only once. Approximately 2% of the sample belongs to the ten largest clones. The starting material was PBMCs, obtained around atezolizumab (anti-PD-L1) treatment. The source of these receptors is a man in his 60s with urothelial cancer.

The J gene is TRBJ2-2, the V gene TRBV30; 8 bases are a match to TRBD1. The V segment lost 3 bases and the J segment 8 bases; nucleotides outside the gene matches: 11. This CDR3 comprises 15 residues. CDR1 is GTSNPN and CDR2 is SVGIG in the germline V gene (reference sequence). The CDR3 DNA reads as TGTGCCTGGAGCCGGGCAGGGGGCGCGAAAGGGGAGCTGTTTTTT. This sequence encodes CAWSRAGGAKGELFF.

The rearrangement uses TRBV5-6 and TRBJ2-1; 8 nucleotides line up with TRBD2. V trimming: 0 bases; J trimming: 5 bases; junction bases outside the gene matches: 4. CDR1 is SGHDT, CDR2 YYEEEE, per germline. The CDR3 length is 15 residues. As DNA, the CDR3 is TGTGCCAGCAGCTTGGTTCTAGCGGGCCACAATGAGCAGTTCTTC. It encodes CASSLVLAGHNEQFF. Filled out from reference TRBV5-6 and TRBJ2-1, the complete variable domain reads DAGVTQSPTHLIKTRGQQVTLRCSPKSGHDTVSWYQQALGQGPQFIFQYYEEEERQRGNFPDRFSGHQFPNYSSELNVNALLLGDSALYLCASSLVLAGHNEQFFGPGTRLTVL.

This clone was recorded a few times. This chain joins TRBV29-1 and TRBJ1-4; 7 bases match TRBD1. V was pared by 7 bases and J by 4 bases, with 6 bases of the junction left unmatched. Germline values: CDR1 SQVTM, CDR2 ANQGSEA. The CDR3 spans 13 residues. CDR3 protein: CSALYRGNEKLFF. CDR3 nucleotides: TGCAGCGCCCTGTACAGGGGTAATGAAAAACTGTTTTTT.

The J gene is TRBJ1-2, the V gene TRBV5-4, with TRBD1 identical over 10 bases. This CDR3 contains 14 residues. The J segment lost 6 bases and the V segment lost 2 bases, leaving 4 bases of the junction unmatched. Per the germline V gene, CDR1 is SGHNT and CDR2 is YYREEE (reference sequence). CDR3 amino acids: CASSFQGQGNGYTF. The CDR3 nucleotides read TGTGCCAGCAGCTTTCAGGGACAGGGGAATGGCTACACCTTC.

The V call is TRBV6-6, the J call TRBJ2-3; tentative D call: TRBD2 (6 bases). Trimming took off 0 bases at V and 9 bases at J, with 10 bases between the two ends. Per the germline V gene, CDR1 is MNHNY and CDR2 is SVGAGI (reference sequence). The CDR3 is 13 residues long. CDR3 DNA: TGTGCCAGCAGTTACTCTCAGGACTACACGCAGTATTTT. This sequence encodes CASSYSQDYTQYF.

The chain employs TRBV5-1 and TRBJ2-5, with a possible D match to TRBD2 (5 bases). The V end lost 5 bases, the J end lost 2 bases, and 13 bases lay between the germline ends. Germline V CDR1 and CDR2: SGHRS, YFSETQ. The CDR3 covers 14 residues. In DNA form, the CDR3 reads TGCGCCAGCAGGAAAGGGAGCGGTCAAGAGACCCAGTACTTC. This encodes CASRKGSGQETQYF.

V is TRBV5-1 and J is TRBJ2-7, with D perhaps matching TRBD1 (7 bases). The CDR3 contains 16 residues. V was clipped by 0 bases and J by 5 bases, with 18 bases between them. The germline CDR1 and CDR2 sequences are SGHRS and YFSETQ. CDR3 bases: TGCGCCAGCAGCTTGGGGGCAGGGGGGATTTTCCACGAGCAGTACTTC. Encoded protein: CASSLGAGGIFHEQYF.

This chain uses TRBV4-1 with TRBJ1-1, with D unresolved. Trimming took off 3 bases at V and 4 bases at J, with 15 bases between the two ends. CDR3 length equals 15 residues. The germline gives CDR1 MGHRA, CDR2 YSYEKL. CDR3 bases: TGCGCCAGCAGCCAGGTGGGCCGCGGGAGCACTGAAGCTTTCTTT. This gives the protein CASSQVGRGSTEAFF.

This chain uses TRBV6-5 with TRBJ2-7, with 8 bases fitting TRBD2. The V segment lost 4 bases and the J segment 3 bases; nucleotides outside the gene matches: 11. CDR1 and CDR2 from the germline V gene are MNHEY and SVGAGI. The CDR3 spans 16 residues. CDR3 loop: CASSSADGTRIYEQYF. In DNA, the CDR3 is TGTGCCAGCAGTTCCGCGGACGGGACTAGAATCTACGAGCAGTACTTC.

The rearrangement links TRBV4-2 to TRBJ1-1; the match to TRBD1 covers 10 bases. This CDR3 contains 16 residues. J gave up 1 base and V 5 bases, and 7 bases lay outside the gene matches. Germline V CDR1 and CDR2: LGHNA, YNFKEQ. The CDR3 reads CASSDRDRGQNTEAFF. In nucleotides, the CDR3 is TGTGCCAGCAGCGACCGGGACAGGGGCCAGAACACTGAAGCTTTCTTT.